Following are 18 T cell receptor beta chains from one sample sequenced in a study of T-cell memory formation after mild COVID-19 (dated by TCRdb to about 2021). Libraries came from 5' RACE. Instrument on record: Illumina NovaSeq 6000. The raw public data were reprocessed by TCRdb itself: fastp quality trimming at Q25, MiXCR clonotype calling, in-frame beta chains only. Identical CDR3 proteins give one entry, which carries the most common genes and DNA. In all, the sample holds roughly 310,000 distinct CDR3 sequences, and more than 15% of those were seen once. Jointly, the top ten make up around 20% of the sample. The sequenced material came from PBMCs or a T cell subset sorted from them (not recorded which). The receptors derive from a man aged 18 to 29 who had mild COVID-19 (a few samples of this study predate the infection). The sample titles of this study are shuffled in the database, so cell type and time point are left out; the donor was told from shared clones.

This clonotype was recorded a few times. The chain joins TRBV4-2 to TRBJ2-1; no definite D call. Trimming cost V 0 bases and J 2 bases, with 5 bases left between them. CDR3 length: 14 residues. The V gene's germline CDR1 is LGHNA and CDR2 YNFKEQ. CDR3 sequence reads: CASSQERAYNEQFF. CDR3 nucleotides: TGTGCCAGCAGCCAAGAGAGAGCCTACAATGAGCAGTTCTTC.

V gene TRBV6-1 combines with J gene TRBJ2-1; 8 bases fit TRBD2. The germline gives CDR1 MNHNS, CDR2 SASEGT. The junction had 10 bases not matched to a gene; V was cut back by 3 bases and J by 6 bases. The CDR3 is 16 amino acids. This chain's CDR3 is CASSDPGGPGGNEQFF. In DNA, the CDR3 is TGTGCCAGCAGTGACCCGGGGGGGCCGGGTGGCAATGAGCAGTTCTTC.

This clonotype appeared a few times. The CDR3 reads CASSSSGTDSSYEQYF. The CDR3 DNA is TGTGCCAGCAGTTCCTCCGGGACAGACAGCTCCTACGAGCAGTACTTC. This rearrangement joins TRBV28 to TRBJ2-7; 7 bases agree with TRBD1. J was trimmed by 0 bases and V by 4 bases; bases with no gene match: 9. CDR1 MDHEN and CDR2 SYDVKM come from the germline V gene. The CDR3 runs 16 residues.

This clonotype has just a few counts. CDR3 amino acids: CATSEKNTYGYTF. The CDR3, as DNA: TGTGCCACCAGTGAGAAGAATACCTATGGCTACACCTTC. The chain recombines TRBV24-1 with TRBJ1-2; D remains unclear. The CDR3 covers 13 residues. The germline V gene has CDR1 KGHDR and CDR2 SFDVKD. V was pared by 4 bases and J by 4 bases, with 9 bases between.

CDR3 in amino acids: CASSRRTSGDTQYF. In nucleotides, the CDR3 is TGTGCCAGCAGCAGACGGACTAGCGGGGATACGCAGTATTTT. V gene TRBV11-1 combines with J gene TRBJ2-3, with 11 bases lining up with TRBD2. The CDR3 spans 14 residues. The trim removed 5 bases at V and 6 bases at J, leaving 4 bases unmatched. CDR1 SGHAT and CDR2 FQDESV come from the germline V gene (reference sequence).

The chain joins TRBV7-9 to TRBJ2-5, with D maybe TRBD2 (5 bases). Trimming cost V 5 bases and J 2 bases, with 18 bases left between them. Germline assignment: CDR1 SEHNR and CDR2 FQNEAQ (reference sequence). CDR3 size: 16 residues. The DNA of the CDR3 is TGTGCCAGCAGCCCCCCCGCCCCGTGGAGGCAAGAGACCCAGTACTTC. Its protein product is CASSPPAPWRQETQYF.

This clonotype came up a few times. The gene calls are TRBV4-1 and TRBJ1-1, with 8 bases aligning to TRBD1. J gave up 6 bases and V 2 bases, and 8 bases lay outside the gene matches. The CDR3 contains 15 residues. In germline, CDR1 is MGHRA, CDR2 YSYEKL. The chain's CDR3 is CASSQSTGAGSEAFF. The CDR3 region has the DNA TGCGCCAGCAGCCAATCGACAGGGGCGGGTTCTGAAGCTTTCTTT.

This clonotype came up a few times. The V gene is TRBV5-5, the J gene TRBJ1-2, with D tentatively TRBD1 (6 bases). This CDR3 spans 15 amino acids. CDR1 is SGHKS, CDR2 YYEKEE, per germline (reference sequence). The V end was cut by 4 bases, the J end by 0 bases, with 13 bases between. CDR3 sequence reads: CASSATGPTNYGYTF. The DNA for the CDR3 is TGTGCCAGCAGCGCGACAGGACCAACTAACTATGGCTACACCTTC.

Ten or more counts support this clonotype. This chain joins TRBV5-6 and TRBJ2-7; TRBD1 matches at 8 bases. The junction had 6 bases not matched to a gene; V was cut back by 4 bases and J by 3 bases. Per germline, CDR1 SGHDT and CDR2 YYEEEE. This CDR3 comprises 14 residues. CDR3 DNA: TGTGCCAGCAGCGACCGGGACAGGTTCTACGAGCAGTACTTC. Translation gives CASSDRDRFYEQYF.

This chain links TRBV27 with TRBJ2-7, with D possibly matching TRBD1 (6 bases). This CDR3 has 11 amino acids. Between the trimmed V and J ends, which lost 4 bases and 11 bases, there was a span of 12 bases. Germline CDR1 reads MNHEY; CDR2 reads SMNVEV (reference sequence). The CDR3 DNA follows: TGTGCCAGCAGTTCTTCAGGGGATAAGTACGTC. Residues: CASSSSGDKYV.

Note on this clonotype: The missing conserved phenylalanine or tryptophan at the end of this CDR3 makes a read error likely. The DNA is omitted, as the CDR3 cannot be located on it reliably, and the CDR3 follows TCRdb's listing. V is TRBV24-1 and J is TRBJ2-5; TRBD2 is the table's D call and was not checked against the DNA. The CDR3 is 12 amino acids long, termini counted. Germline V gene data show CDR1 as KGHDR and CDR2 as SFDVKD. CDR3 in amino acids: CATSDRLAGPSL.

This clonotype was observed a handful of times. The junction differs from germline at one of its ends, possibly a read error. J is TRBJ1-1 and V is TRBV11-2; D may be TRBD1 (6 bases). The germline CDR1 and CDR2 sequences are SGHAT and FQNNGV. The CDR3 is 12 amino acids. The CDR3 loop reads CASSFITRGGSF. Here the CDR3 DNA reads TGTGCCAGCAGCTTCATTACCAGAGGGGGTAGCTTT.

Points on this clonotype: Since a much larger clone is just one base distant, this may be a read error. This CDR3 is CASSQEGQGNIQYF. In DNA, the CDR3 is TGTGCCAGCAGCCAAGAGGGACAGGGAAACATTCAGTACTTC. V is TRBV3-1 and J is TRBJ2-4; 9 bases map to TRBD1. Trimming removed 0 bases from V and 6 bases from J; junction bases left unmatched: 0. This CDR3 has 14 amino acids. Looked up from germline, CDR1 is LGHDT and CDR2 is YNNKEL (reference sequence).

CDR3 sequence reads: CASSYRDYTYEQYF. As DNA, the CDR3 is TGTGCCAGCAGTTACCGGGACTACACCTACGAGCAGTACTTC. The chain combines TRBV7-2 with TRBJ2-7, with 7 bases matching TRBD2. CDR1 SGHTA and CDR2 FQGNSA come from the germline V gene. The CDR3 extends over 14 amino acids. V was clipped by 6 bases and J by 2 bases; unmatched bases: 7. The whole variable domain, filled in from reference TRBV7-2 and TRBJ2-7, reads GAGVSQSPSNKVTEKGKDVELRCDPISGHTALYWYRQSLGQGLEFLIYFQGNSAPDKSGLPSDRFSAERTGGSVSTLTIQRTQQEDSAVYLCASSYRDYTYEQYFGPGTRLTVT.

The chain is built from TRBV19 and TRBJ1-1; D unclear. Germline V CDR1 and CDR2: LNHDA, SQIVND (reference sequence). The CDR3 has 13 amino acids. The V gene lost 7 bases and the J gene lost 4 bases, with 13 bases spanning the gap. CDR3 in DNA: TGTGCCAGTAAATCTGCTTTCGGCACTGAAGCTTTCTTT. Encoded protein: CASKSAFGTEAFF. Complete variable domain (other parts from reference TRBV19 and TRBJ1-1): DGGITQSPKYLFRKEGQNVTLSCEQNLNHDAMYWYRQDPGQGLRLIYYSQIVNDFQKGDIAEGYSVSREKKESFPLTVTSAQKNPTAFYLCASKSAFGTEAFFGQGTRLTVV.

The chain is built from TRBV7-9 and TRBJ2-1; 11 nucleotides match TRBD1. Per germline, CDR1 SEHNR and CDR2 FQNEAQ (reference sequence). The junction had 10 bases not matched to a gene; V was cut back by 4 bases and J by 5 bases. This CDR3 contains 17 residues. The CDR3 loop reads CASSSSSGQGGHNEQFF. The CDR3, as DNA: TGTGCCAGCAGCTCCAGCTCGGGACAGGGGGGCCACAATGAGCAGTTCTTC.

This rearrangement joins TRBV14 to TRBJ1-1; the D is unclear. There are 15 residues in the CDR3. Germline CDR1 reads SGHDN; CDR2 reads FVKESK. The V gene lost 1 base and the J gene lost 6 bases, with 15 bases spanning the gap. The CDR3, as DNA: TGTGCCAGCAGCCAAGGCCTTTGGGGTCGGGCTGAAGCTTTCTTT. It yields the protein CASSQGLWGRAEAFF.

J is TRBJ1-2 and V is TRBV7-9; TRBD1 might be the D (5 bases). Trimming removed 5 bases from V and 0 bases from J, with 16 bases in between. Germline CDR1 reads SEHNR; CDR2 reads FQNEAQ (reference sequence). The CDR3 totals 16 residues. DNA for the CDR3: TGTGCCAGCAGCCCAGGGAAATCAGCTTCTAACTATGGCTACACCTTC. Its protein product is CASSPGKSASNYGYTF.